This T cell receptor beta chain was recovered during a study of OX40 agonist ivuxolimab in advanced cancers. The CDR3 length is 20 residues. V gave up 0 bases and J gave up 4 bases, with 25 bases separating them. Sequenced by immunoSEQ multiplex PCR; TCRdb stores in-frame clones only, minus some. The table lists more than 65,000 clones, about 85% of them singletons. This TCR was sampled from an adult with an advanced solid tumor such as melanoma, head and neck, liver or kidney cancer. This specimen was CD4+ or CD8+ T cells sorted from blood, taken in a trial of the OX40 agonist ivuxolimab. The chain is built from TRBV5-3 and TRBJ2-2; D may be TRBD1 or TRBD2 (6 bases each). TRBV5-3 falls under the ORF class, with uncertain function. CDR3 in DNA: TGTGCCAGAAGCTTGGCTGGGGACATTTTCCGCCGGGGAGGCACCGGGGAGCTGTTTTTT. Amino acids: CARSLAGDIFRRGGTGELFF.